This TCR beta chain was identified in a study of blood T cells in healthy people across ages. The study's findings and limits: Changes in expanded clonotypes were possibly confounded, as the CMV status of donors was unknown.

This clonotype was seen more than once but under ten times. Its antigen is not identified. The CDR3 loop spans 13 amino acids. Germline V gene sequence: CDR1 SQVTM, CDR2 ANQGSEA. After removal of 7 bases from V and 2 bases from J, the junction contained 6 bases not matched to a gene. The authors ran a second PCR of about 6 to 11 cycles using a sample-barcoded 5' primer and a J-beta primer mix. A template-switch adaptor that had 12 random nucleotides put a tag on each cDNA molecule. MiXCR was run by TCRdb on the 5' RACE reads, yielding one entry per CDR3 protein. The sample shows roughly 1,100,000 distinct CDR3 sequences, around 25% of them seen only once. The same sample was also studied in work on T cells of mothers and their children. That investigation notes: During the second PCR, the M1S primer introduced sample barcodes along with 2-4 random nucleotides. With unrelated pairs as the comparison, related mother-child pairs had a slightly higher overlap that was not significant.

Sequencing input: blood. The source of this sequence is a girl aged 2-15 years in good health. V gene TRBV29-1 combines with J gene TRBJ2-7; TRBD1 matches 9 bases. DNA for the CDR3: TGCAGCGCCGGACAGGGGATCCCCTACGAGCAGTACTTC. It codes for CSAGQGIPYEQYF.